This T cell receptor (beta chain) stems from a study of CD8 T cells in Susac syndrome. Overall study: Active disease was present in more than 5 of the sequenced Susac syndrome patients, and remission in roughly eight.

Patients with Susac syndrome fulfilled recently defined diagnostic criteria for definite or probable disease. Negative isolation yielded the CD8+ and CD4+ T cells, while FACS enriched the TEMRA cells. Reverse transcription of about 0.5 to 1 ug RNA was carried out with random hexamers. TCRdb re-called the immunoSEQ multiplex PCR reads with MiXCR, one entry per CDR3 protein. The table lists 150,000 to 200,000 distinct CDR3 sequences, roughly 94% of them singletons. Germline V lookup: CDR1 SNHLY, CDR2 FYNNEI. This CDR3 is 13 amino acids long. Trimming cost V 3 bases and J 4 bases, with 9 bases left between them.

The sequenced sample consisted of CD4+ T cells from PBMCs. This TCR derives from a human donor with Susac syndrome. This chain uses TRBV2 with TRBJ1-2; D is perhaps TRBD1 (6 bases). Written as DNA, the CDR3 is TGTGCCAGCAGTGAGGGACACCTCTATGGCTACACCTTC. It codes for CASSEGHLYGYTF.